A single sample is the source of the 3 T cell receptor beta chains below, sequenced in a study of blood T cell repertoires in COVID-19. Data came from immunoSEQ multiplex PCR; TCRdb stores just in-frame clones and leaves some out. The profile shows around 160,000 clones, 81% of them singletons. The source material was peripheral blood. These receptors were collected from a human donor with acute or convalescent COVID-19. The donor label of this sample is uncertain.

In its sample, this clone was seen once. The rearrangement links TRBV15 to TRBJ2-3; D might be TRBD1 (5 bases). Trimming pared 3 bases from V and 0 bases from J, leaving 10 bases between. Germline-derived CDR1 and CDR2 are LNHNV and YYDKDF (reference sequence). This CDR3 has 15 residues. The CDR3 bases are TGTGCCACCAGCAGCTTGACAGTGAGCACAGATACGCAGTATTTT. Protein sequence: CATSSLTVSTDTQYF.

Comments on this clone: One junction end does not reproduce the germline sequence, and a read error may be involved. The CDR3 DNA sequence: TGTGCCAGCTCCATGACAGGGGAAGAGGCCCAGTACTTC. Its protein product is CASSMTGEEAQYF. V and J are TRBV18 and TRBJ2-5; 8 bases match TRBD1. The germline V gene encodes CDR1 KGHSH and CDR2 LQKENI. The CDR3 is 13 residues long.

This chain connects TRBV15 to TRBJ2-7; possibly TRBD2 for D (5 bases). Per germline, CDR1 LNHNV and CDR2 YYDKDF (reference sequence). V was shortened by 5 bases and J by 0 bases, with 14 bases between the two germline ends. This CDR3 contains 15 residues. The CDR3 coding sequence is TGTGCCACCAGCGAGGGAGCGCCGAGCTCCTACGAGCAGTACGTC. This sequence encodes CATSEGAPSSYEQYV.